Sequencing of this T cell receptor beta chain was carried out in a study of cytomegalovirus exposure and HLA in healthy donors. Study results and caveats: The listing of roughly 160 TCR beta chains classed them as cytomegalovirus-associated.

Note on this clone: Its antigen is not known.

Researchers ran the PCR with 60 Vbeta and 13 Jbeta primers. Profiled with immunoSEQ multiplex PCR; TCRdb holds only in-frame clones, not every one. With 45,000 or so clones in the sample, the ten largest clones hold 17%. From germline, CDR1 is SNHLY and CDR2 FYNNEI. The CDR3 covers 13 residues. The V gene lost 6 bases and the J gene lost 9 bases, with 15 bases spanning the gap. The chain uses TRBV2 and TRBJ2-4; D unresolved. Sequencing used PBMCs. The source of this sequence is a male donor in good health and CMV-seronegative. The CDR3 DNA sequence: TGTGCCAGCAGGGGCGATTTATCGAGCATTCAGTACTTC. Translation gives CASRGDLSSIQYF.